This T cell receptor (beta chain) was identified in a study of shared clonotypes between healthy human individuals. Study background: The study drew on a couple of women and a few men aged 18 to 49 as donors.

In regard to this clone: Its antigen is still unknown.

Investigators divided CD4+ cells into CD45RA+ naive and CD45RA-negative memory subsets. Per the authors' pipeline: ImmunoSEQ junction-only sequences lacked quality scores, so their filtering differed. The method was immunoSEQ multiplex PCR; TCRdb's version includes in-frame clones alone and lacks a portion of them. D and trimming come from the DNA, and the V and J calls and clone size come from that table. The sample yields roughly 2,500,000 clones, roughly 93% seen once. Study findings and constraints: The small donor group covered limited genetic and exposure diversity.

The clonotype originates from a man aged 18-30 years in good health. Some clones in this sample may be carry-over from other donors' samples. Sequencing was carried out using naive CD4+ T cells from PBMCs. As for subset: CD45RA+ positively selected.

Here the CDR3 reads CASSPRRQGSYEQYF. The DNA for the CDR3 is TGTGCCAGCAGCCCCCGCCGACAGGGTTCCTACGAGCAGTACTTC. The genes are TRBV11-2 and TRBJ2-7; 7 bases are shared with TRBD1. The CDR3 consists of 15 residues. V lost 5 bases, J lost 1 base, and 8 bases stayed unmatched. Germline V CDR1 and CDR2: SGHAT, FQNNGV.